This T cell receptor (beta chain) was profiled in a study of cytomegalovirus exposure and HLA in healthy donors. In the study overall: Of the donors genotyped, 398 in all, 75% to 85% fell in the Caucasian-associated ancestry cluster. Study-wide points: Among TCR beta chains, those listed as cytomegalovirus-associated numbered under 200. Looking again later, the authors saw that most CMV-associated TCR beta chains seemed HLA-restricted.

PCR employed 60 Vbeta and 13 Jbeta primers. Sequencing used immunoSEQ multiplex PCR; TCRdb keeps in-frame clones, though not all of them. The sample yields around 120,000 clones, approximately 78% seen once. Donors counted as nominally healthy when sampled, yet unrecorded immune exposures were likely. Germline assignment: CDR1 MNHNY and CDR2 SVGAGI (reference sequence). The CDR3 runs 16 residues. The V segment lost 2 bases and the J segment 4 bases; nucleotides outside the gene matches: 9. About this clone: The antigen is not known.

Material for sequencing was PBMCs. The clonotype comes from a woman between 35 and 50 years old in good health and CMV-seropositive. The V and J genes are TRBV6-6 and TRBJ2-3; 7 bases are shared with TRBD2. CDR3 nucleotide sequence: TGTGCCAGCAGTTACCGCCGCGGGGGTTACCCAGATACGCAGTATTTT. Protein product: CASSYRRGGYPDTQYF.